This T cell receptor (beta chain) was identified during a study of blood T cell repertoires in COVID-19. Looking at the study overall: Samples representing acute and convalescent COVID-19 were sourced from the United States, Italy and Spain. PBMCs, B-cell-depleted T cells, or T cells were the source of the cDNA or gDNA that made up the material.

Some clones are missing from TCRdb's copy, which holds only in-frame ones; the method was immunoSEQ multiplex PCR. This sample has approximately 140,000 clones; more than 70% occur once, and the top ten carry 5.5%. The germline V gene encodes CDR1 MNHEY and CDR2 SVGEGT. The junction had 5 bases not matched to a gene; V was cut back by 0 bases and J by 1 base. The CDR3 is 16 residues long. The TCR originated in a man in his forties with acute COVID-19. Material for sequencing was PBMCs or T cells enriched from blood (not recorded which). The gene calls are TRBV6-2 or TRBV6-3 and TRBJ1-1; 7 bases map to TRBD1. CDR3 residues: CASSYSPGGENTEAFF. The CDR3 DNA follows: TGTGCCAGCAGTTACTCCCCAGGGGGTGAGAACACTGAAGCTTTCTTT.